This passage covers 13 T cell receptor beta chains from one sample sequenced in a study of control samples from healthy donors and cancer patients. Measured with immunoSEQ multiplex PCR; TCRdb has only the in-frame clones, and not every one. The sample consists of roughly 100,000 clones, just over 90% of them appearing once. The sample taken for sequencing was blood. These receptors were obtained from a young woman in good health.

The chain joins TRBV18 to TRBJ2-3; the D gene is possibly TRBD2 (5 bases). The CDR3 totals 15 residues. The germline CDR1 and CDR2 sequences are KGHSH and LQKENI. Trimming cost V 3 bases and J 2 bases, with 12 bases left between them. The CDR3 reads CASSPRVGPTDTQYF. CDR3 bases: TGTGCCAGCTCACCGCGGGTCGGACCCACAGATACGCAGTATTTT. Combining the CDR3 with reference TRBV18 and TRBJ2-3 gives the whole variable domain NAGVMQNPRHLVRRRGQEARLRCSPMKGHSHVYWYRQLPEEGLKFMVYLQKENIIDESGMPKERFSAEFPKEGPSILRIQQVVRGDSAAYFCASSPRVGPTDTQYFGPGTRLTVL.

The gene calls are TRBV2 and TRBJ2-1; 9 bases align to TRBD2. Germline CDR1 and CDR2: SNHLY and FYNNEI. The CDR3 has 13 residues. Trimming took 6 bases from V and 9 from J; bases not matched to a gene: 6. The CDR3 here is CASRRGREGEQFF. DNA for the CDR3: TGTGCCAGCAGGCGCGGGAGGGAGGGTGAGCAGTTCTTC.

V gene TRBV3-1 (or the pseudogene TRBV3-2) combines with J gene TRBJ2-7; 8 bases match TRBD2. From germline, CDR1 is LGHDT and CDR2 YNNKEL (reference sequence). V shed 1 base and J 0 bases; nucleotides not matched to a gene: 2. The CDR3 has 15 amino acids. The CDR3 sequence is CASSQGGRSSYEQYF. The CDR3 bases are TGTGCCAGCAGCCAAGGCGGGAGGAGCTCCTACGAGCAGTACTTC.

The chain is built from TRBV30 and TRBJ2-2; 13 bases are shared with TRBD2. V shed 2 bases, J shed 2 bases, and the junction held 8 bases outside the gene matches. The V gene's germline CDR1 is GTSNPN and CDR2 SVGIG (reference sequence). The CDR3 is 18 amino acids. The DNA for the CDR3 is TGTGCCTGGAGTACTCGCGGACTAGCGGGGGCAAACACCGGGGAGCTGTTTTTT. It encodes CAWSTRGLAGANTGELFF.

This clone was detected only once. For the CDR3, the DNA is TGTGCCAGCAGACTCCGGGACGGAAATCAGCCCCAGCATTTT. Protein product: CASRLRDGNQPQHF. This chain uses TRBV6-6 with TRBJ1-5, with D tentatively TRBD1 (5 bases). V was pared by 6 bases and J by 4 bases, with 13 bases between. From germline, CDR1 is MNHNY and CDR2 SVGAGI (reference sequence). This CDR3 has 14 amino acids.

The chain links TRBV5-4 to TRBJ1-2, with D tentatively TRBD1 (5 bases). The CDR3 runs 15 residues. Between the trimmed V and J ends, which lost 4 bases and 2 bases, there was a span of 15 bases. Germline V gene sequence: CDR1 SGHNT, CDR2 YYREEE (reference sequence). The CDR3 protein is CASSLSTGLNYGYTF. The CDR3 DNA reads TGTGCCAGCAGCCTAAGCACGGGGCTAAACTATGGCTACACCTTC.

V usage is TRBV5-1 and J usage is TRBJ2-1, with TRBD2 matching over 9 bases. Germline CDR1 reads SGHRS; CDR2 reads YFSETQ. V lost 1 base, J lost 8 bases, and 13 bases stayed unmatched. This CDR3 comprises 17 residues. In nucleotides, the CDR3 is TGCGCCAGCAGCTTGAACGGCGGGAGGGACTCACACGATGAGCAGTTCTTC. It translates to CASSLNGGRDSHDEQFF.

The chain joins TRBV18 to TRBJ2-7; D gene unclear. The CDR3 length is 13 residues. Germline lookup yields CDR1 KGHSH and CDR2 LQKENI. V lost 3 bases to trimming and J lost 0 bases, with 6 bases between them. CDR3 in DNA: TGTGCCAGCTCACCGGCTAGCTCCTACGAGCAGTACTTC. Protein: CASSPASSYEQYF.

CDR3: CASSIDSGSQETQYF. The CDR3 DNA sequence: TGTGCCAGTAGTATAGATTCGGGGAGTCAAGAGACCCAGTACTTC. The chain joins TRBV19 to TRBJ2-5, with D tentatively TRBD2 (5 bases). Germline CDR1 reads LNHDA; CDR2 reads SQIVND (reference sequence). V was cut by 0 bases and J by 2 bases, with 10 bases left in between. This CDR3 spans 15 amino acids.

The chain uses TRBV12-5 and TRBJ2-2, with D perhaps given as TRBD1 or TRBD2 (6 bases each). Germline V CDR1 and CDR2: LGHNT, FRNRAP. Trimming stripped 1 base from V and 6 bases from J, with 12 bases between. The CDR3 has 15 residues. CDR3 DNA sequence: TGTGCTAGTGGTTTGGAATGGGGGGCGGCCGGGGAGCTGTTTTTT. Its protein product is CASGLEWGAAGELFF.

The V call is TRBV14, the J call TRBJ1-2; TRBD1 agrees at 8 bases. The CDR3 is made up of 16 amino acids. J lost 7 bases, V lost 1 base, and 11 bases had no gene match. The V gene's germline CDR1 is SGHDN and CDR2 FVKESK. CDR3 nucleotide sequence: TGTGCCAGCAGCCAAGCCCTAGGACAGGGATGGGGTGGCTACACCTTC. Translation: CASSQALGQGWGGYTF.

The V gene is TRBV5-1, the J gene TRBJ1-1; D gene unclear. The CDR3 is 15 amino acids. From germline, CDR1 is SGHRS and CDR2 YFSETQ. Trimming shortened V by 2 bases and J by 0 bases, and 11 bases separated the two germline ends. Written as DNA, the CDR3 is TGCGCCAGCAGCTTTCTATCAGATTTGAACACTGAAGCTTTCTTT. Amino acids: CASSFLSDLNTEAFF. The variable domain in full, completed from reference TRBV5-1 and TRBJ1-1, reads KAGVTQTPRYLIKTRGQQVTLSCSPISGHRSVSWYQQTPGQGLQFLFEYFSETQRNKGNFPGRFSGRQFSNSRSEMNVSTLELGDSALYLCASSFLSDLNTEAFFGQGTRLTVV.

The chain carries TRBV30 and TRBJ1-1; D call uncertain. V lost 0 bases and J 1 base, leaving 6 bases between the germline ends. The CDR3 is made up of 13 amino acids. Germline CDR1 and CDR2: GTSNPN and SVGIG (reference sequence). For the CDR3, the DNA is TGTGCCTGGAGTGTACAAGAGAACACTGAAGCTTTCTTT. Its translation is CAWSVQENTEAFF.